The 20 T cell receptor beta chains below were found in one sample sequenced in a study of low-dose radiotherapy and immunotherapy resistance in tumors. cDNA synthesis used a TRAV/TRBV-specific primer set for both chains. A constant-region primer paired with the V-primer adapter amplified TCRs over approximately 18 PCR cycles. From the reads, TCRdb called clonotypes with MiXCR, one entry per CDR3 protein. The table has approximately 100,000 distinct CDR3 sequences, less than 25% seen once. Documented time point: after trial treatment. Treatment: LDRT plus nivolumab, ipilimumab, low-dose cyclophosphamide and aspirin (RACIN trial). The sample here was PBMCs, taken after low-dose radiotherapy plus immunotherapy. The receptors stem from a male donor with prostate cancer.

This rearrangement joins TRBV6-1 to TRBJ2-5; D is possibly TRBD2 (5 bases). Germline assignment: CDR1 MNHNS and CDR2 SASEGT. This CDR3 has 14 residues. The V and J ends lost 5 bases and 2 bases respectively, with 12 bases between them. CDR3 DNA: TGTGCCAGCAGTACTCGCCGGGGACAAGAGACCCAGTACTTC. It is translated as CASSTRRGQETQYF.

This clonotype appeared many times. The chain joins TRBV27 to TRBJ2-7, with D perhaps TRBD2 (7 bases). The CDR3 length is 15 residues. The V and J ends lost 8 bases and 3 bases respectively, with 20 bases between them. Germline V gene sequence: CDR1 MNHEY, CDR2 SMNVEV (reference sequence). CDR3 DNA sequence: TGTGCCAGCTCCCCTTGGGGGGGCCGCATCTACGAGCAGTACTTC. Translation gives CASSPWGGRIYEQYF.

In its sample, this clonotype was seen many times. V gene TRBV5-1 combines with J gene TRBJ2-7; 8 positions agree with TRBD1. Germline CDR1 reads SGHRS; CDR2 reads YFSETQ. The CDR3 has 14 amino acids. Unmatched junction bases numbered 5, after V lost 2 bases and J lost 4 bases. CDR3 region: CASSFSRGPYEQYF. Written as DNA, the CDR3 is TGCGCCAGCAGCTTCTCCAGGGGGCCGTACGAGCAGTACTTC. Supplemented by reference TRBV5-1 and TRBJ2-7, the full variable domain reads KAGVTQTPRYLIKTRGQQVTLSCSPISGHRSVSWYQQTPGQGLQFLFEYFSETQRNKGNFPGRFSGRQFSNSRSEMNVSTLELGDSALYLCASSFSRGPYEQYFGPGTRLTVT.

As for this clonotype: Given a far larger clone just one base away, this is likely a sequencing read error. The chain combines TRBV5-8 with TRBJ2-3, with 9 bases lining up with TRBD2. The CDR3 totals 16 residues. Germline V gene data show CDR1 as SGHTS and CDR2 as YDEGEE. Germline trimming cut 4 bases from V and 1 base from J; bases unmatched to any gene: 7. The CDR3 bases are TGTGCCAGCAGCAGACCCCGACTAGCGGGCACAGATACGCAGTATTTT. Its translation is CASSRPRLAGTDTQYF.

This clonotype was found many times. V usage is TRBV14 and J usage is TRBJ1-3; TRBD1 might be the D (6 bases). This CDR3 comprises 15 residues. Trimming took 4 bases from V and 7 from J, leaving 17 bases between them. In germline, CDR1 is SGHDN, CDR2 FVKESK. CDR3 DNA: TGTGCCAGCAGCCGACCCGGGGGGCCATGGAACACCATATATTTT. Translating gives CASSRPGGPWNTIYF.

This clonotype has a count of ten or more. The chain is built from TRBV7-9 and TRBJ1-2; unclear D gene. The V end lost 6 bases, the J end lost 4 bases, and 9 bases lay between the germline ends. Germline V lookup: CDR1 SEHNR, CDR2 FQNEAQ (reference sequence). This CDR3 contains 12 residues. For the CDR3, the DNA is TGTGCCAGCAGGTCGGTGGGCTATGGCTACACCTTC. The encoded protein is CASRSVGYGYTF.

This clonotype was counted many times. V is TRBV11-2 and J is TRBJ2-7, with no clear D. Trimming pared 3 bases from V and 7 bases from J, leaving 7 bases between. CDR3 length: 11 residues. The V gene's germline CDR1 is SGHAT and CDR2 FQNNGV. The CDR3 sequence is CASSFWGEQYF. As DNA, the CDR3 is TGTGCCAGCAGCTTTTGGGGTGAGCAGTACTTC.

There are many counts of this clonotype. CDR3 in DNA: TGTGCCACCAGTGACACACAGGGCTTCGGGGAGCTGTTTTTT. Translation: CATSDTQGFGELFF. This chain links TRBV24-1 with TRBJ2-2, with D perhaps TRBD1 (6 bases). The CDR3 runs 14 residues. The V end lost 4 bases, the J end lost 7 bases, and 12 bases lay between the germline ends. In germline, CDR1 is KGHDR, CDR2 SFDVKD.

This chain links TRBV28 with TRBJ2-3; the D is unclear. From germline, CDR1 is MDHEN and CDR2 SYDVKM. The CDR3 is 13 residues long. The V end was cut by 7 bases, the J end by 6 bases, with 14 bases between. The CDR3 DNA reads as TGTGCCAGCACGCAGTCGAACCGGGATACGCAGTATTTT. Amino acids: CASTQSNRDTQYF.

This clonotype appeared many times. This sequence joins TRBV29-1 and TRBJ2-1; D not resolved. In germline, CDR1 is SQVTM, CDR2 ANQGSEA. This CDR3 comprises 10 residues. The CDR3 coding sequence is TGCGGAAGAAAGGGAAATGAGCAGTTCTTC. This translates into CGRKGNEQFF.

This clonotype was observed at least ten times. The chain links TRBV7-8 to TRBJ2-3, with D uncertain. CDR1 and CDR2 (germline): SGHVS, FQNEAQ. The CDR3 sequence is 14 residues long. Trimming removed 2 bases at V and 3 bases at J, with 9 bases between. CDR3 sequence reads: CASSLRASTDTQYF. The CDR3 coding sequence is TGTGCCAGCAGCTTACGGGCGTCAACAGATACGCAGTATTTT. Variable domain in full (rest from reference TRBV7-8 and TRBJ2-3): GAGVSQSPRYKVAKRGQDVALRCDPISGHVSLFWYQQALGQGPEFLTYFQNEAQLDKSGLPSDRFFAERPEGSVSTLKIQRTQQEDSAVYLCASSLRASTDTQYFGPGTRLTVL.

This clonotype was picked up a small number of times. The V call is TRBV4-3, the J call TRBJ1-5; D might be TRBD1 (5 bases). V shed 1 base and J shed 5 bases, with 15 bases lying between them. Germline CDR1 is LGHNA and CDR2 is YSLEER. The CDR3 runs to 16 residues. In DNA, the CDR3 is TGCGCCAGCAGCCAAGTCGTAAGTGAGGGACATCAGCCCCAGCATTTT. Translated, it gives CASSQVVSEGHQPQHF.

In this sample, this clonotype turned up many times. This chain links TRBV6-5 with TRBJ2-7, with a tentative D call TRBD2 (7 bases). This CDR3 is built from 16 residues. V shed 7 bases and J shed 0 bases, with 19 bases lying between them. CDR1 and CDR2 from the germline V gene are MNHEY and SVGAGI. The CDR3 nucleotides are TGTGCCAGCAACCACCTTGAGGGGGGGCGCTCCTACGAGCAGTACTTC. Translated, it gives CASNHLEGGRSYEQYF.

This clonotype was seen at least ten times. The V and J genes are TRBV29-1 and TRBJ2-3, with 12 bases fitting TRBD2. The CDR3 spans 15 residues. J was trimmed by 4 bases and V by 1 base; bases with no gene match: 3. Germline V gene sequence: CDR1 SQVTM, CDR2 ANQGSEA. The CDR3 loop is CSVEGLAGGPDTQYF. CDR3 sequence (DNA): TGCAGCGTTGAAGGGCTAGCGGGGGGGCCAGATACGCAGTATTTT.

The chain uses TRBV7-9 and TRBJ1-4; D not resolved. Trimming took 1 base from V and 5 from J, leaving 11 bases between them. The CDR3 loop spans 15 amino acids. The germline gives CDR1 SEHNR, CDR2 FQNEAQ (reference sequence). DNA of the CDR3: TGTGCCAGCAGCTTAGTTTCCGGTCCGAATGAAAAACTGTTTTTT. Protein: CASSLVSGPNEKLFF.

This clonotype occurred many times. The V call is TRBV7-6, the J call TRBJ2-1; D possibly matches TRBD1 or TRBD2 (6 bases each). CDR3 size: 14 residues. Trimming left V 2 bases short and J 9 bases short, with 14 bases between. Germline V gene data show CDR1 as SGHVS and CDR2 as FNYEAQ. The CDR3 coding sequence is TGTGCCAGCAGCTTAAGGAGGGGGGAAAGTGAGCAGTTCTTC. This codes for CASSLRRGESEQFF.

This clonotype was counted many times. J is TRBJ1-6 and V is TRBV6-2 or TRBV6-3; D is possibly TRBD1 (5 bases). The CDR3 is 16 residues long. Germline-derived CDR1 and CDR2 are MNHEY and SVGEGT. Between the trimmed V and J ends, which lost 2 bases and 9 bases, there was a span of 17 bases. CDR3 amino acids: CASSYRSRGYGSPLHF. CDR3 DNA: TGTGCCAGCAGTTACAGATCAAGGGGTTACGGTTCACCCCTCCACTTT.

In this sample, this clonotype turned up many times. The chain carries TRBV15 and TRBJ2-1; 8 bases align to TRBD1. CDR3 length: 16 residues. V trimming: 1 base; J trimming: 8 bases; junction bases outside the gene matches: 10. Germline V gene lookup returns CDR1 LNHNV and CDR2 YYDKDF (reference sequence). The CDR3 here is CATSRVVTGGFDEQFF. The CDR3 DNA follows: TGTGCCACCAGCAGAGTAGTAACAGGGGGGTTCGATGAGCAGTTCTTC.

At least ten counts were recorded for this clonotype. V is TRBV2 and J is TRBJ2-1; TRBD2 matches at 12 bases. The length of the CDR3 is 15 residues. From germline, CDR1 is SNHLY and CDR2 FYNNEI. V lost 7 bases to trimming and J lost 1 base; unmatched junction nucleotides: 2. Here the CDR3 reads CASKGLAGSYNEQFF. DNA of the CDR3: TGTGCCAGCAAAGGACTAGCGGGGTCCTACAATGAGCAGTTCTTC.

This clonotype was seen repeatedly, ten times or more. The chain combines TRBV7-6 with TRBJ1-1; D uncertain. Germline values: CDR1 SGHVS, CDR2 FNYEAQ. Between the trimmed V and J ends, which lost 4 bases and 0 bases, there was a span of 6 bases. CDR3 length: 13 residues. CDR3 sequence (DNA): TGTGCCAGCAGCTCACCTTTGAACACTGAAGCTTTCTTT. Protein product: CASSSPLNTEAFF. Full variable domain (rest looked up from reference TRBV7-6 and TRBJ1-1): GAGVSQSPRYKVTKRGQDVALRCDPISGHVSLYWYRQALGQGPEFLTYFNYEAQQDKSGLPNDRFSAERPEGSISTLTIQRTEQRDSAMYRCASSSPLNTEAFFGQGTRLTVV.